This T cell receptor (beta chain) came from a study of control samples from healthy donors and cancer patients. V was clipped by 6 bases and J by 4 bases, with 13 bases between them. Germline CDR1 LNHDA, CDR2 SQIVND (reference sequence). CDR3 length: 14 amino acids. The data were produced by immunoSEQ multiplex PCR, yet TCRdb's version contains in-frame clones alone and is incomplete. The sample yields around 68,000 clones, approximately 80% seen once. The rearrangement links TRBV19 to TRBJ1-3; TRBD1 might be the D (6 bases). The source is a woman between 50 and 59 years old with lung cancer. The sample comprised PBMCs. The CDR3: CASRVTGTGNTIYF. In DNA form, the CDR3 reads TGTGCCAGTAGGGTCACAGGGACCGGAAACACCATATATTTT.